The T cell receptor (beta chain) under discussion was sequenced for a study of T cell responses to AZD1222 COVID-19 vaccine (dated by TCRdb to the early 2020s). Notes on the research overall: AZD1222 recipients whose second dose came at about 4 weeks and those whose second dose came at about 12 weeks were combined into one group, since spike-specific TCR depth and breadth did not differ between the two schedules. Trial participants were enrolled by age into subgroups of 18-55, 56-69 and 70-plus years, and around 150, 29 and 61 TCR-sequenced participants, respectively, were included in these subgroups. TCR sequencing covered 230 or so trial participants: 200 to 210 given two doses of AZD1222 and around 25 given two doses of MenACWY control vaccine.

The CDR3 regions of human TCRbeta chains were analyzed by immunosequencing. Per the original workflow: Repertoire TCRs were checked for matches against a reference library of SARS-CoV-2-specific TCRs that had been generated using the MIRA antigen-specificity platform. Breadth was defined as the fraction of unique TCRs that were SARS-CoV-2-associated, and depth was defined as the fraction of total T cells that were SARS-CoV-2-associated. Using the MIRA data, every spike-specific TCR was mapped to the spike region that the TCR reacted to and assigned to either a CD4 or a CD8 class. Log10-transformed breadth and depth values were compared by one-way ANOVA with Sidak's multiple comparisons tests. The table was pulled from immuneACCESS by TCRdb, which kept in-frame rearrangements only. Such tables lose some clones; where checked, under half of the loss comes from unresolved V genes, and the rest has no known cause. Clonal size and the V and J genes are those of that table, whereas D and trimming came from the DNA. In all, the sample holds approximately 120,000 clones, and over 75% of those were seen once. The ten largest clones represent less than 6.5% of the sample.

Note on this clone: No cognate antigen has been identified for it. There are no base qualities to consult, and no much larger clone falls within one base.

In light of the paper, this sample's time point label describes: baseline before first vaccination. Vaccinee samples were obtained from the UK trials COV001 and COV002, which included a single-blind randomized controlled phase 2/3 trial of AZD1222 (ChAdOx1 nCoV-19) in healthy adults. Trial participant PBMC samples were collected at day 0 and day 28 after the second dose for TCRbeta chain sequencing. The CDR3 starts with the cysteine, ends with the phenylalanine, and has 13 residues. CDR3 DNA only is kept here, 39 bases in frame from base 1. V loses 6 bases, J loses 4 bases, and the germline ends lie 11 bases apart. CDR1 is given as MNHEY and CDR2 as SMNVEV, both from the germline V gene (reference sequence). Paper-wide results and their limitations: Conclusions about previously exposed vaccinees are limited because only five to seven AZD1222 recipients were SARS-CoV-2 seropositive at baseline. Nearly half of unique spike-specific TCRs reportedly recognized epitopes outside regions mutated in the B.1.351 and B.1.1.7 variants. A significant rise in spike-specific TCR breadth and depth was observed after two AZD1222 doses relative to day 0 and relative to MenACWY recipients. The vaccine-associated CD4 TCRs covered the entire spike protein, and the dominant responses fell in regions 160-218 and 743-854. Because no day 14 peak-response samples were available, repertoires were characterized only after the peak T cell response. The 56-69-year group was small, and its depth increase did not reach significance, likely because of low power. Most participants were white British and females outnumbered males, and the authors suggested that clonal diversity may have been underestimated.

The V and J genes are TRBV27 and TRBJ2-3, with the identity of the D gene unclear. Sequencing was performed on peripheral blood, taken on day 0 of AZD1222 vaccination. This TCR was recovered from an adult in good health. The DNA is as follows: TGTGCCAGCAGACCTCGGGCCGCAGATACGCAGTATTTT. Protein translation: CASRPRAADTQYF.